There are a few counts of the clone carrying this T cell receptor (beta chain). The source of the sample is a study of human T cells and chemical hapten exposure. As to time point: pre-sensitization, week 0. This sample's treatment: therapeutic diphenylcyclopropenone sensitization with weekly scalp DPC. TCRdb re-called the RACE reads through MiXCR, storing one row per CDR3 protein. The sample contains around 300,000 distinct CDR3 sequences, around 5.5% of which appear only once. Germline V gene lookup returns CDR1 MRHNA and CDR2 SNTAGT. The CDR3 is 16 residues long. V was pared by 5 bases and J by 4 bases, with 17 bases between.

Sample: whole blood, taken in connection with sensitization to the hapten diphenylcyclopropenone (DPC). V gene TRBV6-4 combines with J gene TRBJ2-2; possible D gene TRBD1, 5 bases. This sequence originates from a woman younger than 35 with alopecia areata. Some clones in this sample may be carry-over from other donors' samples. CDR3 sequence: CASSPQGRFSTGELFF. The CDR3 DNA is TGTGCCAGCAGTCCTCAGGGCCGTTTCTCCACCGGGGAGCTGTTTTTT.